Sequencing of this T cell receptor (beta chain) was carried out in a study of identical twins. Each CDR3 protein gets one entry after TCRdb re-called the 5' RACE reads with MiXCR. The sample has approximately 550,000 distinct CDR3 sequences, around 22% seen once. A word on this clonotype: No antigen is known for it.

The CDR3 is 14 residues long. The ends lost 3 bases at V and 1 base at J; junction bases unmatched: 3. In germline, CDR1 is KGHSH, CDR2 LQKENI. Study-wide results and caveats: Diverse VJ usage suggested most zero-insertion clonotypes were not invariant T cells.

These sequences were also reported in another study, on yellow fever vaccine responses in identical twins.

The sample taken for sequencing was CD4+ T cells sorted from blood. The rearrangement joins TRBV18 to TRBJ2-7, with TRBD2 identical over 7 bases. This receptor was obtained from a young woman in good health. The DNA of the CDR3 is TGTGCCAGCTCACCGGGCGGGGGATCCTACGAGCAGTACTTC. It specifies CASSPGGGSYEQYF.